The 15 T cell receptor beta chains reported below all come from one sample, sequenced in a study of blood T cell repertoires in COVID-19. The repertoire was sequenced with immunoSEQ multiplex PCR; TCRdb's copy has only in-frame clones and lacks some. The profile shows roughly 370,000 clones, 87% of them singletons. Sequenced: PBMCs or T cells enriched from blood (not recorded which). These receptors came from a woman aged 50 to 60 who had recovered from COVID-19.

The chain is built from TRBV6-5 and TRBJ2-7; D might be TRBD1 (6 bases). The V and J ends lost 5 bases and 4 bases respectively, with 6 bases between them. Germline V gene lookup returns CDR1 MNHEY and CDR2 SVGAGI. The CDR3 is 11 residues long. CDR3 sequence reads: CASSTGYEQYF. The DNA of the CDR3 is TGTGCCAGCAGTACAGGGTACGAGCAGTACTTC.

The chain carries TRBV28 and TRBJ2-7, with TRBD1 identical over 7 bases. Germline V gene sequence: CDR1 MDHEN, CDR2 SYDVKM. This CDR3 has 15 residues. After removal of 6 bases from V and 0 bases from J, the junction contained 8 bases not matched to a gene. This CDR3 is CASSQGDTASYEQYF. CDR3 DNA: TGTGCCAGCAGCCAGGGGGACACCGCCTCCTACGAGCAGTACTTC.

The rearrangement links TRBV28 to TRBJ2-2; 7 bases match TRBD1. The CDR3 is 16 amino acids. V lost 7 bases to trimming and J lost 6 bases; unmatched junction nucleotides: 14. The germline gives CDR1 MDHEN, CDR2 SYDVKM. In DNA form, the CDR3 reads TGTGCCAGCACCCCATCAAGACAGGGTGGTCCCGGGGAGCTGTTTTTT. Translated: CASTPSRQGGPGELFF.

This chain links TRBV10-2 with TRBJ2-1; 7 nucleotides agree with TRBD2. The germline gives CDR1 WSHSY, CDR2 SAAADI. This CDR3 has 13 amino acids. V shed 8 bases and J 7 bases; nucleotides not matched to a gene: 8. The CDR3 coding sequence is TGCGCCAGCCTAAACGGGGGGAGGAATGAGCAGTTCTTC. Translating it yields CASLNGGRNEQFF.

The CDR3: CASSTGFEAFF. CDR3 bases: TGTGCCAGCAGCACAGGGTTTGAAGCTTTCTTT. The V gene is TRBV27, the J gene TRBJ1-1; D may be TRBD1 (6 bases). Germline CDR1 MNHEY, CDR2 SMNVEV (reference sequence). There are 11 residues in the CDR3. V was pared by 6 bases and J by 7 bases, with 9 bases between.

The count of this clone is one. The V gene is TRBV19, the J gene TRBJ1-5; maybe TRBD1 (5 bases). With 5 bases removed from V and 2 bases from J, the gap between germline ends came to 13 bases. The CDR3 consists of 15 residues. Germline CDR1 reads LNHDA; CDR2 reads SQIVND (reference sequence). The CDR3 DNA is TGTGCCAGTAGTCCGTCGACGGGGGGCAATCAGCCCCAGCATTTT. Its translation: CASSPSTGGNQPQHF. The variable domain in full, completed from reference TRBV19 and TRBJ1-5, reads DGGITQSPKYLFRKEGQNVTLSCEQNLNHDAMYWYRQDPGQGLRLIYYSQIVNDFQKGDIAEGYSVSREKKESFPLTVTSAQKNPTAFYLCASSPSTGGNQPQHFGDGTRLSIL.

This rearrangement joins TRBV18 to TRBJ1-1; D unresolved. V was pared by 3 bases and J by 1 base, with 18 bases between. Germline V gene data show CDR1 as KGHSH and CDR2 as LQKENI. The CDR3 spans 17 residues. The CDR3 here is CASSPESSSGRNTEAFF. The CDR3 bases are TGTGCCAGCTCACCCGAATCCTCATCGGGAAGGAACACTGAAGCTTTCTTT.

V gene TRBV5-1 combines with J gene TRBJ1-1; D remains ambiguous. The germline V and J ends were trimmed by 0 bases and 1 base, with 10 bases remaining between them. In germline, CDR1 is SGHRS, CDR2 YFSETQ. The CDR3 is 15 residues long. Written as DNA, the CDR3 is TGCGCCAGCAGCTTGGCGAGGTCCCAGAACACTGAAGCTTTCTTT. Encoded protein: CASSLARSQNTEAFF.

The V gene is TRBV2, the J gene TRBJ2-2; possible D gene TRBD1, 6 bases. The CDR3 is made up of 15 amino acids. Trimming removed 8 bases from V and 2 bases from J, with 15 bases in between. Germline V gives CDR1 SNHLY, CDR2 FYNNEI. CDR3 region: CASGIHRVNTGELFF. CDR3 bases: TGTGCCAGCGGGATCCACAGGGTTAACACCGGGGAGCTGTTTTTT.

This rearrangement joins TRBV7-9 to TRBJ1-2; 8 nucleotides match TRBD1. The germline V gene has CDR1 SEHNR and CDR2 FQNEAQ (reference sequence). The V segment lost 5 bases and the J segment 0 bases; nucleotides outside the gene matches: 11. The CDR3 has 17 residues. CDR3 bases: TGTGCCAGCAGCCCGCAGGGGGCGCTGAGACCTAACTATGGCTACACCTTC. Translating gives CASSPQGALRPNYGYTF.

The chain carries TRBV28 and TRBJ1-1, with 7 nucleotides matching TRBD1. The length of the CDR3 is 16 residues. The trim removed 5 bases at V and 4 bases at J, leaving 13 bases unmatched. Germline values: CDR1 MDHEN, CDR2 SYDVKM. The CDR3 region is CASSPYKTGTTTEAFF. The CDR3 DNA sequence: TGTGCCAGCAGTCCATACAAGACAGGGACGACCACTGAAGCTTTCTTT.

The DNA for the CDR3 is TGCGCCAGCAGCCGAGACACAGGGGGTCTGAACACTGAAGCTTTCTTT. Amino acid sequence: CASSRDTGGLNTEAFF. This rearrangement joins TRBV4-1 to TRBJ1-1; TRBD1 agrees at 8 bases. Germline CDR1 MGHRA, CDR2 YSYEKL. This CDR3 has 16 residues. V lost 4 bases to trimming and J lost 0 bases; unmatched junction nucleotides: 7.

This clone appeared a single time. CDR3 sequence: CASSQALSGGWDNEQFF. In DNA form, the CDR3 reads TGTGCCAGCAGCCAAGCTCTTTCGGGGGGCTGGGACAATGAGCAGTTCTTC. The V call is TRBV3-1 (or the pseudogene TRBV3-2), the J call TRBJ2-1; weak D call: TRBD2 (7 bases). Trimming took off 1 base at V and 5 bases at J, with 18 bases between the two ends. CDR1 and CDR2 (germline): LGHDT, YNNKEL (reference sequence). The CDR3 totals 17 residues.

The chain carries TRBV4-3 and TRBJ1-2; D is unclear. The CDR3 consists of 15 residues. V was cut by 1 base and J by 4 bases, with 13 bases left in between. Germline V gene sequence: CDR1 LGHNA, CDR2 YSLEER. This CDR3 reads CASSQVQRQTYGYTF. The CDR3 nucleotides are TGCGCCAGCAGCCAAGTACAGAGACAAACCTATGGCTACACCTTC.

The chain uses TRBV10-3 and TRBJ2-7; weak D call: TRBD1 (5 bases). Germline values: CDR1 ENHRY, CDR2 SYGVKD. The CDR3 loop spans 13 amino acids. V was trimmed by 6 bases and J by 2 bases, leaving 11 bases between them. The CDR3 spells CAISFDRAYEQYF. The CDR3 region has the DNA TGTGCCATCAGCTTCGACAGAGCCTACGAGCAGTACTTC.